A single sample gave rise to the 20 T cell receptor beta chains below, sequenced in a study of Ad26.COV2.S vaccination and SARS-CoV-2 variants. Treatment given: 19 received Ad26.COV2.S at low or high dose, single or two shots; several received placebo; per-sample allocation not given. Samples analyzed were those drawn on day 63 after the first vaccine or placebo injection. The table came from immunoSEQ multiplex PCR; TCRdb's copy has only in-frame clones and leaves some out. The profile shows over 450,000 clones, roughly nine tenths of them singletons. Here the sequenced sample was peripheral blood, taken in a trial of Ad26.COV2.S vaccine versus placebo. These receptors originate from a person between 18 and 65 years old who received the Ad26.COV2.S COVID-19 vaccine or a placebo.

The chain couples TRBV5-1 to TRBJ2-1; D may match TRBD1 or TRBD2 (5 bases each). The CDR3 contains 13 residues. V lost 3 bases, J lost 5 bases, and 9 bases lay in between. Germline V lookup: CDR1 SGHRS, CDR2 YFSETQ. CDR3 protein: CASSSGRNNEQFF. Written as DNA, the CDR3 is TGCGCCAGCAGCTCGGGACGGAACAATGAGCAGTTCTTC.

The V and J genes are TRBV6-5 and TRBJ1-1; D is unclear. The CDR3 covers 13 residues. Germline-derived CDR1 and CDR2 are MNHEY and SVGAGI. Trimming took 7 bases from V and 1 from J, leaving 10 bases between them. CDR3 bases: TGTGCCAGCAAGGTAGTGAGGAACACTGAAGCTTTCTTT. Translation gives CASKVVRNTEAFF.

The chain employs TRBV5-5 and TRBJ1-3; TRBD1 aligns across 7 bases. After removal of 4 bases from V and 4 bases from J, the junction contained 11 bases not matched to a gene. The CDR3 has 16 amino acids. The V gene's germline CDR1 is SGHKS and CDR2 YYEKEE (reference sequence). For the CDR3, the DNA is TGTGCCAGCAGCACGGACTACAGGGGATACGGAAACACCATATATTTT. Translation gives CASSTDYRGYGNTIYF.

This clone was observed a handful of times. The chain recombines TRBV2 with TRBJ2-7, with D uncertain. The germline V gene encodes CDR1 SNHLY and CDR2 FYNNEI. V dropped 8 bases and J dropped 3 bases, with 17 bases sitting between them. This CDR3 is 14 amino acids long. This CDR3 reads CASWDYGALYEQYF. CDR3 bases: TGTGCCAGCTGGGATTACGGCGCTCTCTACGAGCAGTACTTC.

The CDR3 reads CASRLAGDSNEQFF. CDR3 nucleotides: TGTGCCAGCAGGCTAGCGGGAGATTCCAATGAGCAGTTCTTC. The chain couples TRBV28 to TRBJ2-1, with TRBD2 matching 10 bases. V was clipped by 6 bases and J by 6 bases; unmatched bases: 5. The CDR3 is made up of 14 amino acids. From germline, CDR1 is MDHEN and CDR2 SYDVKM. Complete variable domain (other parts from reference TRBV28 and TRBJ2-1): DVKVTQSSRYLVKRTGEKVFLECVQDMDHENMFWYRQDPGLGLRLIYFSYDVKMKEKGDIPEGYSVSREKKERFSLILESASTNQTSMYLCASRLAGDSNEQFFGPGTRLTVL.

The V gene is TRBV6-6, the J gene TRBJ1-6, with 7 bases that match TRBD1. Looked up from germline, CDR1 is MNHNY and CDR2 is SVGAGI (reference sequence). The CDR3 consists of 15 residues. Unmatched junction bases numbered 2, after V lost 6 bases and J lost 0 bases. DNA for the CDR3: TGTGCCAGCAGCCACAGGGGCTCCTATAATTCACCCCTCCACTTT. This sequence encodes CASSHRGSYNSPLHF.

This clone occurred once. The J gene is TRBJ2-6, the V gene TRBV7-9; TRBD1 matches at 11 bases. Per the germline V gene, CDR1 is SEHNR and CDR2 is FQNEAQ (reference sequence). The CDR3 sequence is 19 residues long. J gave up 1 base and V 3 bases, and 8 bases lay outside the gene matches. The CDR3, as DNA: TGTGCCAGCAGCTTCAGTCGGACAGGGGGCCCTTCTGGGGCCAACGTCCTGACTTTC. Translation gives CASSFSRTGGPSGANVLTF.

The chain is built from TRBV5-1 and TRBJ2-5, with 7 nucleotides matching TRBD1. V shed 0 bases and J 1 base; nucleotides not matched to a gene: 6. The CDR3 runs to 16 residues. Germline lookup yields CDR1 SGHRS and CDR2 YFSETQ. CDR3 loop: CASSLAPGTAQETQYF. The CDR3 DNA follows: TGCGCCAGCAGCTTGGCCCCGGGGACAGCCCAAGAGACCCAGTACTTC.

The chain is built from TRBV7-9 and TRBJ2-1; no clear D. This CDR3 region has 14 residues. Between the trimmed V and J ends, which lost 4 bases and 8 bases, there was a span of 15 bases. Germline CDR1 reads SEHNR; CDR2 reads FQNEAQ (reference sequence). The CDR3 loop reads CASSSWVRLYEQFF. In DNA form, the CDR3 reads TGTGCCAGCAGCTCGTGGGTACGTCTATATGAGCAGTTCTTC.

V usage is TRBV4-2 and J usage is TRBJ2-7; the D call may be TRBD1 or TRBD2 (5 bases each). Germline lookup yields CDR1 LGHNA and CDR2 YNFKEQ. This CDR3 has 17 amino acids. The V end lost 1 base, the J end lost 4 bases, and 20 bases lay between the germline ends. CDR3 region: CASSQATGTSYAYEQYF. CDR3 in DNA: TGTGCCAGCAGCCAAGCAACCGGGACCTCTTACGCTTACGAGCAGTACTTC.

The chain recombines TRBV18 with TRBJ1-4; tentative D call: TRBD1 (5 bases). V was pared by 2 bases and J by 3 bases, with 10 bases between. The germline V gene encodes CDR1 KGHSH and CDR2 LQKENI. This CDR3 region has 15 residues. CDR3 residues: CASSPTQVPNEKLFF. The CDR3 DNA reads as TGTGCCAGCTCACCAACACAGGTCCCTAATGAAAAACTGTTTTTT.

This chain joins TRBV30 and TRBJ1-6, with D perhaps TRBD1 (6 bases). In germline, CDR1 is GTSNPN, CDR2 SVGIG (reference sequence). Deletions cut 5 bases from V and 9 bases from J, with 23 bases between. The CDR3 sequence is 16 residues long. CDR3 sequence reads: CAWAGGAQESGSPLHF. The CDR3 DNA reads TGTGCCTGGGCCGGGGGGGCGCAGGAATCGGGTTCACCCCTCCACTTT.

This sequence joins TRBV10-3 and TRBJ2-7, with 9 bases matching TRBD1. Unmatched junction bases numbered 3, after V lost 5 bases and J lost 1 base. CDR1 is ENHRY and CDR2 is SYGVKD in the germline V gene. CDR3 length: 14 residues. The CDR3 sequence: CAISIGTGSYEQYF. CDR3 sequence (DNA): TGTGCCATCAGTATCGGGACAGGGTCCTACGAGCAGTACTTC.

V usage is TRBV24-1 and J usage is TRBJ2-3; D not certain. The CDR3 is 14 amino acids. Trimming shortened V by 4 bases and J by 3 bases, and 10 bases separated the two germline ends. The germline gives CDR1 KGHDR, CDR2 SFDVKD. CDR3 residues: CATSEPGRTDTQYF. The CDR3, as DNA: TGTGCCACCAGTGAGCCCGGACGGACAGATACGCAGTATTTT.

This clone was seen once. The V gene is TRBV19, the J gene TRBJ1-5, with 8 bases aligning to TRBD1. Germline values: CDR1 LNHDA, CDR2 SQIVND (reference sequence). The CDR3 is made up of 16 amino acids. The V and J ends lost 8 bases and 7 bases, in that order; junction bases with no gene match: 16. The DNA of the CDR3 is TGTGCCAGTTCGACCCGGGGACAGGCCTACGGGCAGCCCCAGCATTTT. Its translation: CASSTRGQAYGQPQHF.

The J gene is TRBJ2-7, the V gene TRBV5-1; no clear D. The CDR3 spans 14 residues. Germline CDR1 is SGHRS and CDR2 is YFSETQ. Deletions cut 0 bases from V and 1 base from J, with 8 bases between. The CDR3 nucleotides are TGCGCCAGCAGCTTGGACAGTGCTTCCTACGAGCAGTACTTC. Protein product: CASSLDSASYEQYF. Looking up the rest from reference TRBV5-1 and TRBJ2-7 gives the full variable domain: KAGVTQTPRYLIKTRGQQVTLSCSPISGHRSVSWYQQTPGQGLQFLFEYFSETQRNKGNFPGRFSGRQFSNSRSEMNVSTLELGDSALYLCASSLDSASYEQYFGPGTRLTVT.

V gene TRBV6-1 combines with J gene TRBJ2-1; TRBD2 aligns across 7 bases. Germline CDR1 is MNHNS and CDR2 is SASEGT. The trim removed 7 bases at V and 10 bases at J, leaving 7 bases unmatched. The CDR3 contains 12 residues. CDR3 sequence: CASTARGGEQFF. The CDR3 nucleotides are TGTGCCAGCACCGCACGGGGAGGGGAGCAGTTCTTC.

The chain employs TRBV11-2 and TRBJ2-7; no clear D gene. Trimming stripped 2 bases from V and 6 bases from J, with 5 bases between. CDR1 is SGHAT and CDR2 is FQNNGV in the germline V gene. This CDR3 is built from 11 residues. The chain's CDR3 is CASSLLREQYF. The CDR3 bases are TGTGCCAGCAGCTTACTACGCGAGCAGTACTTC.

The CDR3 loop reads CASSTTTNSPLHF. For the CDR3, the DNA is TGTGCCAGCAGTACGACAACAAATTCACCCCTCCACTTT. This chain connects TRBV2 to TRBJ1-6; D is unresolved. Germline lookup yields CDR1 SNHLY and CDR2 FYNNEI. V gave up 5 bases and J gave up 7 bases, with 9 bases separating them. The CDR3 sequence is 13 residues long.

The V and J genes are TRBV28 and TRBJ1-5; no clear D gene. The V and J ends lost 9 bases and 0 bases respectively, with 15 bases between them. This CDR3 region has 15 residues. Germline lookup yields CDR1 MDHEN and CDR2 SYDVKM. The CDR3 bases are TGTGCCAGTTGTTTTGCGACTTATAGCAATCAGCCCCAGCATTTT. Its protein product is CASCFATYSNQPQHF. Full variable domain (missing parts from reference TRBV28 and TRBJ1-5): DVKVTQSSRYLVKRTGEKVFLECVQDMDHENMFWYRQDPGLGLRLIYFSYDVKMKEKGDIPEGYSVSREKKERFSLILESASTNQTSMYLCASCFATYSNQPQHFGDGTRLSIL.